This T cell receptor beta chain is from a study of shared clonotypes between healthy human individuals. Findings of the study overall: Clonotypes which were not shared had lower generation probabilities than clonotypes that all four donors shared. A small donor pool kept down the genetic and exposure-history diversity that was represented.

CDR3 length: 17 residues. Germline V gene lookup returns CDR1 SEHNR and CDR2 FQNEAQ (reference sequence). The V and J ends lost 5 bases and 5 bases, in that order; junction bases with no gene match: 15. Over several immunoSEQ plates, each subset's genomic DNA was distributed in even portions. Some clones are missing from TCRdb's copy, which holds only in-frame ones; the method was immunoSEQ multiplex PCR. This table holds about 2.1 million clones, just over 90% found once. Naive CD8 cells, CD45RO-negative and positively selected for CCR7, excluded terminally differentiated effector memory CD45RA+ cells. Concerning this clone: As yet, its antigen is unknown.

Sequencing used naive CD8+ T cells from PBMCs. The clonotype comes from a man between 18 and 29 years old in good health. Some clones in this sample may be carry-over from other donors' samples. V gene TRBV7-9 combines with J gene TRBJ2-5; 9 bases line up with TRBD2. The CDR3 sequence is CASSPQIVAGVRETQYF. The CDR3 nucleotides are TGTGCCAGCAGCCCCCAAATTGTAGCGGGAGTAAGGGAGACCCAGTACTTC.